This T cell receptor beta chain was identified in a study of blood T cells in healthy people across ages. At the level of the study: Per two T cells, about one barcoded beta molecule was captured through template switching.

Primers used in a second PCR of roughly 7 to 11 cycles were a sample-barcoded 5' primer and a J-beta primer mix. Each CDR3 protein is one row after TCRdb ran MiXCR on the 5' RACE reads. There are around 1.5 million distinct CDR3 sequences in the sample; about 31% occur only once, and over 9% lies in the top ten. General study points: Strongly correlated with naive T cell percentage was TCR beta diversity. Older age went with lower TCR beta diversity per million T cells, in a roughly linear way.

With respect to this clonotype: Its target is not known.

The ends were cut back, 0 bases at V and 10 bases at J, with 16 bases in the middle. CDR3 size: 15 residues. CDR1 LGHNA and CDR2 YSLEER come from the germline V gene. Every donor gave 9 to 10 milliliters of peripheral blood. This sequence joins TRBV4-3 and TRBJ2-1, with D maybe TRBD1 (6 bases). This TCR was recovered from a young woman in good health. Sequencing was performed on blood. The CDR3 DNA sequence: TGCGCCAGCAGCCAAGAGTTAGGACAGTTGCGAGAGCAGTTCTTC. This translates into CASSQELGQLREQFF.